The source of this T cell receptor (beta chain) is a study of cytomegalovirus exposure and HLA in healthy donors (dated by TCRdb to about 2017). About the full investigation: An earlier analysis of a few hundred of the donors reported over 250 Gb of sequence data and 117 million unique TCR beta sequences obtained from around 170 million T cells. An early release covering around 630 HLA-typed donors comprised approximately 290 gigabases of sequencing data and some 79 million unique TCR sequences. Among the roughly 430 genotyped donors, about 85% belonged to the genetic ancestry cluster associated with self-reported Caucasian donors. The study was designed to test whether signatures of past pathogen exposure could be identified by cataloging public T cell receptors. The study profiled the T cell repertoires of some 610 subjects by immunosequencing and related them to cytomegalovirus serostatus. A separate validation cohort of roughly 120 different subjects was used in addition to the 666-subject first cohort. To predict cytomegalovirus infection status, the study combined high-throughput TCR immunosequencing, statistical association of individual TCRs with disease status, and machine learning. A later analysis re-analyzed previously published TCR beta repertoires from approximately 700 donors and added high-resolution HLA genotyping to study TCR occurrence patterns. The later analysis used no new phenotypic data to find candidate immune exposures, relying instead on TCR beta sequences and their occurrence across donors. In an earlier analysis of over 550 of the donors, high-throughput TCR beta sequencing was used to judge whether each TCR beta V gene segment behaved as functional or pseudogenic. Donor age, sex, ethnicity and CMV serostatus were collected together with the repertoire data. A later genetic analysis took genome-wide SNP genotypes for about three fifths of the roughly 670 donors and used that subset as a discovery cohort. All discovery cohort repertoires had been generated on a single sequencing platform. HLA typing covered class I and class II loci at four-digit resolution. The number of typed donors differed by locus: roughly 629-640 for A, B, C, DRB1 and DQB1; approximately 540 for DQA1; approximately 600 for DPA1; and approximately 450 for DPB1. Because of strong linkage in the cohort, five DR-DQ haplotypes were treated as single units for association and clustering. Among almost 400 genotyped donors of the cohort, an average of around 240,000 unique TCR beta nucleotide sequences were sequenced per donor, about a sixth of them non-productive. Results and caveats for the whole study, not just this receptor: When HLA alleles, especially DR and DQ, strongly co-occurred, attributing TCR associations to individual alleles was difficult. A later analysis found that HLA-associated TCR beta chains were more clonally expanded and had lower generation probabilities than equally common non-associated chains. The authors suggested that the approach could potentially be generalized to other disease states and immunological phenotypes. The only immune exposure information available for the cohort was CMV serostatus. Correlated functional status among segregating V segments might be attributable to linkage disequilibrium, but an unknown experimental factor could not be ruled out. Sequencing depth was assumed to be roughly uniform across donors in the presence/absence analyses, though that assumption may not hold. In a later analysis, most CMV-associated TCR beta chains were found to appear HLA-restricted, with HLA associations seemingly driven largely by CMV exposure. At a false discovery rate of 0.05, a later analysis linked 15,000 to 20,000 TCR beta sequences to specific HLA alleles. In both the original and validation cohorts, the classifier was reported to diagnose cytomegalovirus status with high specificity and sensitivity. In this cohort, only TCR beta chains were sequenced, and detectable features were limited by the absence of alpha or paired-chain data. HLA typing was unavailable for some donors at each locus, so association tests used only the typed subset. A few of the identified cytomegalovirus-associated TCR beta chains were confirmed in vitro to be specific for cytomegalovirus antigens. The study listed approximately 160 TCR beta chains as associated with cytomegalovirus. The 87-base-pair reads could not distinguish some IMGT-functional V segments, including TRBV6-2 and TRBV6-3, so those segments were excluded. A group of highly shared sequence variants was considered likely to be a technical artifact of the sequencing pipeline. In an earlier analysis of more than 450 of the donors, most TCR beta V segments were observed in productive rearrangements about 87% or about 30% of the time, broadly matching IMGT annotations. In a later analysis, the rate of TCR association differed among HLA loci, with DRB1 alleles having the most associated TCRs and HLA-C alleles having the fewest. Most TCR sequences were seen in very few donors, while some public TCRs were found in many individuals. In a later analysis, several top co-occurrence clusters were reported to appear linked to parvovirus B19, influenza, CMV and Epstein-Barr virus. In a later genetic analysis, a missense DCLRE1C variant was associated with V-gene and J-gene trimming of TCR beta chains, and the association was replicated in an independent cohort. A further reported finding was that TCR beta sequences accurately predicted the HLA-A and HLA-B alleles for most subjects in the first cohort. Around 16 rarely observed V segments, including chromosome 9 orphons, were excluded from the earlier analysis of a few hundred of the donors because counts were too low. Compared with the roughly 600-donor mean, donors in an Asian-associated ancestry cluster had fewer N-insertions in productive TCRs, according to a later genetic analysis.

Receptor amplification or capture employed the immunoSEQ multiplex PCR assay. For the multiplex PCR, a mixture combining 60 forward primers for TCR Vbeta segments and 13 reverse primers for TCR Jbeta segments was used. A multiplex PCR assay on genomic DNA amplified the CDR3 region of rearranged TCR beta genes. On the Illumina HiSeq System, the amplified TCR beta libraries were sequenced as 87-base-pair reads. In the authors' own workflow: A later analysis tallied roughly 80 million unique TCR beta chains across the 600 to 700 repertoires, and about 12 million of those chains were shared by two or more donors. Raw reads were error-corrected and collapsed into unique sequences with a nearest-neighbor algorithm that merged closely related sequences to remove PCR and sequencing errors. Alignment of CDR3 sequences to IMGT reference sequences was used to assign V, D and J gene segments. For a sequence to be retained, at least a six-nucleotide match to both a V gene segment and a J gene segment was required. A rearrangement was called productive if the CDR3 had no stop codons and remained in frame with V and J, and every other rearrangement was called non-productive. CDR3 was defined according to IMGT convention as the region running from the second conserved V-encoded cysteine to the conserved J-encoded phenylalanine. The earlier analysis of 500 to 650 of the donors excluded any sequence lacking an unambiguous match to a single V gene segment. An earlier analysis of roughly 590 of the donors called V segments functional above 56.7% productive rearrangements and segregating when the between-donor standard deviation exceeded 5%. A statistical classification framework was built to diagnose cytomegalovirus status from the catalog of TCR beta chain sequences. In a later analysis, TCR nucleotide sequences were compared against IMGT/GENE-DB human TR gene sequences so that V and J genes could be assigned. The TCRdist pipeline was used in a later analysis to assign CDR3 sequences and most-parsimonious VDJ recombination scenarios. A later analysis defined each TCR beta chain by its CDR3 amino acid sequence plus V-gene family, and excluded reads lacking a unique V-gene family. To address suspected cross-contamination and a sequencing artifact, a later analysis removed several hundred highly shared, low-generation-probability nucleotide sequences. In a later analysis, a clonal expansion index was calculated for each public chain from normalized within-repertoire ranks of inferred template counts. In a later analysis, generation probabilities were computed using a VDJ recombination model fitted to out-of-frame rearrangements, and the results were checked against IGoR. In a later analysis, TCR-TCR, TCR-HLA and TCR-CMV co-occurrence was scored with hypergeometric tests, and a repertoire-size bias correction was applied to TCR pairs. In a later analysis, false discovery rates were estimated by permuting HLA or CMV assignments 20 times. A later analysis grouped co-occurring TCRs with DBSCAN, adding TCRdist sequence similarity when clustering within HLA-allele-positive subsets. For co-occurrence clustering, repertoires with fewer than 30,000 or more than 120,000 public chains were excluded, along with a handful of repertoires with anomalous nucleotide sharing. TCRdb carries this immuneACCESS record with in-frame sequences only. Its versions omit some clonotypes, under half of them owing to an unresolved V gene in the studies checked, with the rest unexplained. Clone size and V and J calls were adopted from that table, with D and trimming inferred from the DNA. For this sample the table gives roughly 120,000 clones, of which roughly two thirds were detected only once. The ten largest clones capture roughly 1.5% of the sample.

The cohort comprised under 700 healthy bone marrow donors. At the time of sampling, every cohort member was nominally healthy, though immune exposures that went unrecorded were likely present. The donor was CMV seropositive and belonged to the group of some 290 seropositive cohort members. Each donor provided a peripheral blood sample, and peripheral blood mononuclear cells were used for TCR beta sequencing. The Qiagen DNeasy Blood Extraction Kit was used to extract genomic DNA from the blood cell samples. In regard to this clone: Its antigen remains unidentified. Base quality data are lacking; no much larger clone is found one base away.

V is clipped by 4 bases and J by 3 bases, and the sequence between their germline boundaries is 9 bases long. CDR1 and CDR2, per the germline V gene (reference sequence), are SEHNR and FQNEAQ. From cysteine to phenylalanine, the CDR3 is 14 amino acids long. CDR3 DNA is the only sequence kept; it has 42 bases, read in frame from the first base. The sequenced sample consisted of PBMCs. This TCR was sampled from a man aged 25-45 years in good health and CMV-seropositive. Recombination connected TRBV7-9 to TRBJ2-2, with no confident D gene call. The base sequence is TGTGCCAGCAGCTCCCGAACAGACACCGGGGAGCTGTTTTTT. Its coded protein is CASSSRTDTGELFF.